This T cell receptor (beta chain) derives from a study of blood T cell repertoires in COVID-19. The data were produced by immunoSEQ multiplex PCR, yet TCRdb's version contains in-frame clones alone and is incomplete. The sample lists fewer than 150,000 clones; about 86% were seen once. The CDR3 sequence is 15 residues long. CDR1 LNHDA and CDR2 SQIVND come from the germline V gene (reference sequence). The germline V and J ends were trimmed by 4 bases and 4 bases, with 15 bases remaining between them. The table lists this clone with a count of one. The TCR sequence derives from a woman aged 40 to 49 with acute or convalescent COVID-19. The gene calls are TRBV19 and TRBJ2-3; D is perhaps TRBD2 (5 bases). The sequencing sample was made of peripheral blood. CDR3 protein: CASSTNAGWADTQYF. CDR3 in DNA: TGTGCCAGTAGTACCAATGCGGGCTGGGCAGATACGCAGTATTTT.